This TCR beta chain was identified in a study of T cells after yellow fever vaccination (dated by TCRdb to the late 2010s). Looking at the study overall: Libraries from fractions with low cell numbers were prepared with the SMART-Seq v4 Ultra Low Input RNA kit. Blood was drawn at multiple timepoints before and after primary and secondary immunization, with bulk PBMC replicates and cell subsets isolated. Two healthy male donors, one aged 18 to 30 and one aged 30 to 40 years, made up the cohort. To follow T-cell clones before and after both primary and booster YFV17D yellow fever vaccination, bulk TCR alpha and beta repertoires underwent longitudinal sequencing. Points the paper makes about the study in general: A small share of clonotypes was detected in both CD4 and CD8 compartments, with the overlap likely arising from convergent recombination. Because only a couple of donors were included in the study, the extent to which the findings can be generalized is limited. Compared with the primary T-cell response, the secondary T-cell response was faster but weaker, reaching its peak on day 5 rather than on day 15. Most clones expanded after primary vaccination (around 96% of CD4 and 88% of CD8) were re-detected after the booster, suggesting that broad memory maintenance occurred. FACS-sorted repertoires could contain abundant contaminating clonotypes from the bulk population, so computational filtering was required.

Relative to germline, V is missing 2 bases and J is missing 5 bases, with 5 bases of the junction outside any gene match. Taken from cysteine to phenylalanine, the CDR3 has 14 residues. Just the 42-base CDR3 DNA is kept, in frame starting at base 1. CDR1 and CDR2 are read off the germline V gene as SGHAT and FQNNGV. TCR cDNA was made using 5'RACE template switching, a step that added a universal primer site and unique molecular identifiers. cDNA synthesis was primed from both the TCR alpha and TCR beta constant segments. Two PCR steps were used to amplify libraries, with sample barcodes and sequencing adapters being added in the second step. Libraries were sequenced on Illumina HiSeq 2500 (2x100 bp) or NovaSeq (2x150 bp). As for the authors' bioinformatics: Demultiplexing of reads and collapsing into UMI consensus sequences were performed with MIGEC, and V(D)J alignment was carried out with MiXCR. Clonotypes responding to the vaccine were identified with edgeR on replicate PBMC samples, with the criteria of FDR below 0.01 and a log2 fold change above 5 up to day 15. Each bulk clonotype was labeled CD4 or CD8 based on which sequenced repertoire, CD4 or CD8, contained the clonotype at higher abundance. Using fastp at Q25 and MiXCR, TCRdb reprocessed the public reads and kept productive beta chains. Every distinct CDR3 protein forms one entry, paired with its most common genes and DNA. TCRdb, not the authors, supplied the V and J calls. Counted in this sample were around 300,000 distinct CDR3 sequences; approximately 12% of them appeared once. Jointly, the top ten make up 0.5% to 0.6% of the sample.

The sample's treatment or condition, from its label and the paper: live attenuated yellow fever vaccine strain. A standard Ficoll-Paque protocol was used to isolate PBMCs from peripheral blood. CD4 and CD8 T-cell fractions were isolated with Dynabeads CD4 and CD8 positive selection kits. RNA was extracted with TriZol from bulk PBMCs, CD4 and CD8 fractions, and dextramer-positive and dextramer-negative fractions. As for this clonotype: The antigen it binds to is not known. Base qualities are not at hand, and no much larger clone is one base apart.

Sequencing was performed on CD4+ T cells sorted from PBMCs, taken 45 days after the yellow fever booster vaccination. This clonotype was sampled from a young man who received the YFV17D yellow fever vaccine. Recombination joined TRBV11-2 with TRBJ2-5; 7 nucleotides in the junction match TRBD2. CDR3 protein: CASSLPRESETQYF. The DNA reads TGTGCCAGCAGCTTACCGCGGGAGTCGGAGACCCAGTACTTC.